This record concerns one T cell receptor (beta chain) sequence. Its recognized antigen is unknown. No qualities accompany the bases; no much larger clone lies one base away. This specimen's treatment or condition label, per the study, means: live attenuated yellow fever vaccine strain. Two biological replicates of bulk PBMCs were collected at each blood-draw timepoint. A standard Ficoll-Paque protocol was used to isolate PBMCs from peripheral blood. TriZol was used to extract RNA from bulk PBMCs, from CD4 and CD8 fractions, and from dextramer-positive and dextramer-negative fractions. The sample originates from a study of T cells after yellow fever vaccination (dated by TCRdb to about 2019). Some background on the complete study: The SMART-Seq v4 Ultra Low Input RNA kit was used to prepare libraries from fractions with low cell numbers. Blood was collected at multiple timepoints before and after primary and secondary immunization, and bulk PBMC replicates and cell subsets were isolated. Two healthy male donors made up the cohort, one aged 18 to 30 years and the other aged 30 to 40 years. To track T-cell clones before and after primary and booster YFV17D yellow fever vaccination, bulk TCR alpha and beta repertoires were sequenced longitudinally.

CDR1 and CDR2 are drawn from the germline V gene: SGHVS, FQNEAQ. Measured from the cysteine to the phenylalanine, the CDR3 is 15 residues long. Only the CDR3 DNA is retained, 45 bases long and in frame from the first base. For this chain, trimming is 2 bases at the V end and 9 bases at the J end, and the number of junction bases without a gene match is 12. Sequencer: Illumina NovaSeq 6000. Synthesis of TCR cDNA relied on 5'RACE template switching, a step that introduced a universal primer site along with unique molecular identifiers. Priming for cDNA synthesis came from both the TCR alpha and TCR beta constant segments. Library amplification used two PCR steps, and the second PCR step added sample barcodes and sequencing adapters. Libraries were sequenced on Illumina HiSeq 2500 (2x100 bp) or NovaSeq (2x150 bp). Processing in the source paper ran as follows. Reads were demultiplexed and collapsed into UMI consensus sequences with MIGEC, and V(D)J alignment was performed with MiXCR. Vaccine-responding clonotypes were identified with edgeR using replicate PBMC samples, with FDR below 0.01 and a log2 fold change above 5 up to day 15 being required. CD4 or CD8 identity was assigned to each bulk clonotype according to whether the clonotype was present at higher abundance in the sequenced CD4 repertoire or the sequenced CD8 repertoire. Starting from the raw public reads, TCRdb applied fastp trimming at Q25, assembled clones with MiXCR and retained in-frame beta chains. CDR3 protein sequences are deduplicated, and each keeps its most common genes and DNA. The V and J calls come from TCRdb's annotation, not from the publication. The sample table contains hundreds of thousands of distinct CDR3 sequences; only one count was recorded for 3% to 4.5% of them. The leading ten clones occupy 20% to 25% of the sample.

Findings and caveats that apply to the study as a whole: Because abundant contaminating clonotypes from the bulk population could be contained in FACS-sorted repertoires, computational filtering was required. Most clones expanded after primary vaccination (almost 98% of CD4 and roughly 91% of CD8) were re-detected after the booster, suggesting that broad memory maintenance occurred. Because the study included only a couple of donors, the extent to which the findings can be generalized is limited. The secondary T-cell response was found to be weaker but faster than the primary response, with a peak reached on day 5 rather than on day 15. A small fraction of clonotypes showed up in both the CD4 and CD8 compartments, probably as a result of convergent recombination.

This clonotype was obtained from a man aged 18 to 29 who received the YFV17D yellow fever vaccine. The chain is assembled from TRBV7-8 and TRBJ2-7; 8 central nucleotides agree with TRBD2. Sequenced material: PBMCs, taken on the day of the yellow fever booster vaccination. The DNA reads as follows: TGTGCCAGCAGCTTAATCGGGCGGGGGGTTCACGGGCAGTACTTC. It is translated as CASSLIGRGVHGQYF.